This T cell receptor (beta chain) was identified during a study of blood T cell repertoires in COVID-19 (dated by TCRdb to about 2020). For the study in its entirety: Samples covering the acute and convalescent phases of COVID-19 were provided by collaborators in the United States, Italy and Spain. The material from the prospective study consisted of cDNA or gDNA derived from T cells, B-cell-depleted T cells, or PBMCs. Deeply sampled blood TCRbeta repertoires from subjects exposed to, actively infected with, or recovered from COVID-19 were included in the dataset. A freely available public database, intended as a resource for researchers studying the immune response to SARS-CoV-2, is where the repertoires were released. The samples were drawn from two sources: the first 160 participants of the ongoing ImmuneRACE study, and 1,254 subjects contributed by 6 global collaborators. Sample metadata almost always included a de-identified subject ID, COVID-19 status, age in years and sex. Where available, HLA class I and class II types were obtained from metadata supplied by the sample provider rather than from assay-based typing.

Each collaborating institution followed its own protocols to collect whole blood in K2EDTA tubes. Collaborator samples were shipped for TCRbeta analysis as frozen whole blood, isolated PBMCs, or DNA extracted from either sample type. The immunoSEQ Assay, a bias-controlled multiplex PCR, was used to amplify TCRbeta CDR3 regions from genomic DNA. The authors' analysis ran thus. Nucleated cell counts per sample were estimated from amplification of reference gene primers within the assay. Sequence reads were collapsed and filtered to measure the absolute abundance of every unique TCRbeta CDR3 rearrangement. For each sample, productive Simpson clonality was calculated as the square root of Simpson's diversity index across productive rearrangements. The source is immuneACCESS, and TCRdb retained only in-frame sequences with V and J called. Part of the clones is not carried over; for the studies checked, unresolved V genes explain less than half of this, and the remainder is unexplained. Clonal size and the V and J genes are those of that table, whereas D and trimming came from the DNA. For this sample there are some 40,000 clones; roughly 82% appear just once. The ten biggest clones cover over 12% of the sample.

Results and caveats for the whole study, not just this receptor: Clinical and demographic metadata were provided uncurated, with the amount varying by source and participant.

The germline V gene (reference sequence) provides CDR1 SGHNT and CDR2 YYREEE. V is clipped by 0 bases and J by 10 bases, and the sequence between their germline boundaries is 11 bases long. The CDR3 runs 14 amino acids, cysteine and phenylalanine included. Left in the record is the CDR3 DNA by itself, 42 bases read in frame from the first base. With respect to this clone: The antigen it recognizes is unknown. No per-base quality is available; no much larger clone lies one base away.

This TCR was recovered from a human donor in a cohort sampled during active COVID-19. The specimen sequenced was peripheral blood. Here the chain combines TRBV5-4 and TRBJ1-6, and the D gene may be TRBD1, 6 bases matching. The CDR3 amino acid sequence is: CASSLGRGQSPLHF. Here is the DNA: TGTGCCAGCAGCTTGGGCAGGGGACAATCACCCCTCCACTTT.